The 23 T cell receptor beta chains in this list originate from one sample, sequenced in a study of shared clonotypes between healthy human individuals. TCRdb's table, derived via immunoSEQ multiplex PCR, lists solely in-frame clones and lacks some. Of 650,000 to 750,000 clones in the sample, about two thirds are singletons; the top ten hold 1.8%. The material sequenced was memory CD4+ T cells sorted from blood. Subset described: CD45RA-negative fraction. The receptors originated from a woman aged 30 to 39 in good health.

The V gene is TRBV18, the J gene TRBJ2-4; D call uncertain. This CDR3 region has 14 residues. V lost 3 bases to trimming and J lost 2 bases, with 8 bases between them. The V gene's germline CDR1 is KGHSH and CDR2 LQKENI. The chain's CDR3 is CASSPGQPKNIQYF. As DNA, the CDR3 is TGTGCCAGCTCACCCGGGCAGCCCAAAAACATTCAGTACTTC.

This clone was recorded only once. V gene TRBV12-2 combines with J gene TRBJ1-1; the table assigns TRBD1, which was not confirmed against the DNA. TRBV12-2 is a known pseudogene. CDR3 length equals 13 residues. The CDR3 is CASRCKTGKAAFF. The CDR3 DNA reads TGTGCAAGTCGCTGTAAGACAGGGAAGGCTGCTTTCTTT.

The chain has TRBV12-5 and TRBJ1-2; D gene unclear. The germline gives CDR1 LGHNT, CDR2 FRNRAP. The V gene lost 1 base and the J gene lost 4 bases, with 13 bases spanning the gap. This CDR3 comprises 15 residues. CDR3 DNA sequence: TGTGCTAGTGGTTTGGACGGACCCTTGGGCTATGGCTACACCTTC. This encodes CASGLDGPLGYGYTF.

The table lists this clone with a few counts. The chain joins TRBV29-1 to TRBJ1-2; 11 bases agree with TRBD1. From germline, CDR1 is SQVTM and CDR2 ANQGSEA. The CDR3 spans 16 residues. J was trimmed by 7 bases and V by 3 bases; bases with no gene match: 13. The CDR3 nucleotides read TGCAGCGTTGATACCCGTCGGACAGGGGGCGCGATTGGCTACACCTTC. This translates into CSVDTRRTGGAIGYTF.

The chain is built from TRBV28 and TRBJ1-5; TRBD1 might be the D (6 bases). Trimming pared 6 bases from V and 5 bases from J, leaving 11 bases between. This CDR3 has 13 residues. CDR1 is MDHEN, CDR2 SYDVKM, per germline. The CDR3 DNA follows: TGTGCCAGCAGCTCCCAGGGGTATCAGCCCCAGCATTTT. This sequence encodes CASSSQGYQPQHF.

This chain connects TRBV18 to TRBJ2-5, with unresolved D. V lost 2 bases, J lost 3 bases, and 7 bases lay in between. Germline V gene data show CDR1 as KGHSH and CDR2 as LQKENI. The CDR3 runs to 13 residues. In nucleotides, the CDR3 is TGTGCCAGCTCACCAGGGGTGAAAGAGACCCAGTACTTC. Protein: CASSPGVKETQYF.

The V gene is TRBV11-2, the J gene TRBJ2-7, with 10 bases fitting TRBD1. Germline V lookup: CDR1 SGHAT, CDR2 FQNNGV. The V and J ends lost 0 bases and 3 bases, in that order; junction bases with no gene match: 5. The CDR3 sequence is 16 residues long. The CDR3 spells CASSLEGQGINYEQYF. The CDR3 bases are TGTGCCAGCAGCTTAGAGGGACAGGGGATTAACTACGAGCAGTACTTC.

The CDR3 is CASLTPRAGGTEAFF. CDR3 nucleotide sequence: TGTGCCAGCCTCACCCCACGGGCCGGGGGCACTGAAGCTTTCTTT. The chain couples TRBV28 to TRBJ1-1, with a tentative D call TRBD1 (5 bases). V was clipped by 8 bases and J by 4 bases, with 20 bases between them. The CDR3 totals 15 residues. Looked up from germline, CDR1 is MDHEN and CDR2 is SYDVKM.

The V gene is TRBV11-2, the J gene TRBJ2-7, with 7 bases matching TRBD2. Germline-derived CDR1 and CDR2 are SGHAT and FQNNGV. V trimming: 5 bases; J trimming: 7 bases; junction bases outside the gene matches: 2. CDR3 length equals 11 residues. CDR3 sequence: CASSMGGEQYF. The CDR3 nucleotides are TGTGCCAGCAGCATGGGAGGGGAGCAGTACTTC. Full variable domain (rest looked up from reference TRBV11-2 and TRBJ2-7): EAGVAQSPRYKIIEKRQSVAFWCNPISGHATLYWYQQILGQGPKLLIQFQNNGVVDDSQLPKDRFSAERLKGVDSTLKIQPAKLEDSAVYLCASSMGGEQYFGPGTRLTVT.

This chain uses TRBV2 with TRBJ1-3; D might be TRBD1 (5 bases). V dropped 2 bases and J dropped 0 bases, with 8 bases sitting between them. The CDR3 contains 15 residues. The germline gives CDR1 SNHLY, CDR2 FYNNEI. The DNA of the CDR3 is TGTGCCAGCAGTGAAAGGGGAGCCTCTGGAAACACCATATATTTT. Amino acid sequence: CASSERGASGNTIYF.

The rearrangement uses TRBV18 and TRBJ2-7; tentatively, D is TRBD1 (5 bases). Germline CDR1 and CDR2: KGHSH and LQKENI. The ends were cut back, 3 bases at V and 5 bases at J, with 11 bases in the middle. This CDR3 spans 13 amino acids. CDR3 nucleotide sequence: TGTGCCAGCTCACCCGCGGTACAGGACGAGCAGTACTTC. Encoded protein: CASSPAVQDEQYF.

The gene calls are TRBV28 and TRBJ1-2; perhaps TRBD1 as D (6 bases). Trimming pared 5 bases from V and 3 bases from J, leaving 13 bases between. The CDR3 length is 14 residues. Germline V gene sequence: CDR1 MDHEN, CDR2 SYDVKM. DNA of the CDR3: TGTGCCAGCAGTGCACAGGGTACCCACTATGGCTACACCTTC. Its translation: CASSAQGTHYGYTF.

This clone was recorded a few times. Other DNA variants within this sample encode the same CDR3. This rearrangement joins TRBV28 to TRBJ1-4; TRBD1 is a possible D gene (6 bases). V was clipped by 6 bases and J by 0 bases, with 8 bases between them. This CDR3 region has 14 residues. The germline V gene encodes CDR1 MDHEN and CDR2 SYDVKM. CDR3 sequence (DNA): TGTGCCAGCAGCTCAGGGGCAACTAATGAAAAACTGTTTTTT. It is translated as CASSSGATNEKLFF.

V gene TRBV27 combines with J gene TRBJ2-5, with 8 bases matching TRBD2. Germline V gene data show CDR1 as MNHEY and CDR2 as SMNVEV (reference sequence). This CDR3 has 16 amino acids. V shed 5 bases, J shed 5 bases, and the junction held 13 bases outside the gene matches. In DNA, the CDR3 is TGTGCCAGCAGTGGGGAATGGGGTAGCGGGATTGAGACCCAGTACTTC. Its translation is CASSGEWGSGIETQYF.

Regarding this clone: This CDR3 is also generated by other DNA sequences in the sample. This chain connects TRBV5-1 to TRBJ1-5; TRBD1 matches at 8 bases. The V segment lost 5 bases and the J segment 5 bases; nucleotides outside the gene matches: 3. CDR1 and CDR2 from the germline V gene are SGHRS and YFSETQ. The CDR3 has 13 amino acids. CDR3 DNA sequence: TGCGCCAGCAGGGACAGGGAAGATCAGCCCCAGCATTTT. This translates into CASRDREDQPQHF.

V gene TRBV18 combines with J gene TRBJ1-4; possible D gene TRBD1, 5 bases. Deletions cut 5 bases from V and 8 bases from J, with 15 bases between. From germline, CDR1 is KGHSH and CDR2 LQKENI. There are 14 residues in the CDR3. For the CDR3, the DNA is TGTGCCAGCTCATCGGCGGGGGAGGGCGAAAAACTGTTTTTT. Translating gives CASSSAGEGEKLFF.

The chain recombines TRBV28 with TRBJ1-4; D gene ambiguous. Trimming cost V 4 bases and J 2 bases, with 11 bases left between them. The CDR3 length is 15 residues. Germline V gene sequence: CDR1 MDHEN, CDR2 SYDVKM. CDR3 coding DNA: TGTGCCAGCAGTTCCATGGGAGAGACTAATGAAAAACTGTTTTTT. Translation gives CASSSMGETNEKLFF.

The chain is built from TRBV7-9 and TRBJ1-5; D perhaps matches TRBD1 (6 bases). Trimming pared 0 bases from V and 4 bases from J, leaving 10 bases between. Looked up from germline, CDR1 is SEHNR and CDR2 is FQNEAQ (reference sequence). The CDR3 consists of 15 residues. The CDR3 is CASSLAAGANQPQHF. The CDR3 DNA sequence: TGTGCCAGCAGCTTAGCGGCAGGGGCAAATCAGCCCCAGCATTTT. Combining the CDR3 with reference TRBV7-9 and TRBJ1-5 gives the whole variable domain DTGVSQNPRHKITKRGQNVTFRCDPISEHNRLYWYRQTLGQGPEFLTYFQNEAQLEKSRLLSDRFSAERPKGSFSTLEIQRTEQGDSAMYLCASSLAAGANQPQHFGDGTRLSIL.

This rearrangement joins TRBV29-1 to TRBJ2-6; 7 bases align to TRBD1. The CDR3 loop spans 13 amino acids. With 5 bases clipped from V and 2 bases from J, the junction kept 0 bases outside the gene matches. Germline lookup yields CDR1 SQVTM and CDR2 ANQGSEA. In DNA form, the CDR3 reads TGCAGCGTTACAGGGGCTGGGGCCAACGTCCTGACTTTC. Its translation: CSVTGAGANVLTF. The complete variable domain, with remaining parts taken from reference TRBV29-1 and TRBJ2-6, reads SAVISQKPSRDICQRGTSLTIQCQVDSQVTMMFWYRQQPGQSLTLIATANQGSEATYESGFVIDKFPISRPNLTFSTLTVSNMSPEDSSIYLCSVTGAGANVLTFGAGSRLTVL.

The chain is built from TRBV9 and TRBJ1-2; D not certain. The germline V and J ends were trimmed by 2 bases and 3 bases, with 20 bases remaining between them. The CDR3 is 17 amino acids. From germline, CDR1 is SGDLS and CDR2 YYNGEE. The CDR3 loop reads CASSVMPGYEKDYGYTF. DNA of the CDR3: TGTGCCAGCAGCGTCATGCCGGGCTACGAGAAAGACTATGGCTACACCTTC.

The V call is TRBV28, the J call TRBJ2-2; D is unclear. Per germline, CDR1 MDHEN and CDR2 SYDVKM. CDR3 length: 13 amino acids. The V and J ends lost 3 bases and 5 bases respectively, with 7 bases between them. CDR3 region: CASSLRQTGELFF. The CDR3 DNA sequence: TGTGCCAGCAGTTTGCGGCAAACCGGGGAGCTGTTTTTT.

The CDR3 DNA reads TGTGCCAGCAGCTTAGATCCCCTACTAGTGACTAAGACCGGGGAGCTGTTTTTT. As protein: CASSLDPLLVTKTGELFF. The chain employs TRBV11-2 and TRBJ2-2; TRBD2 is a possible D gene (5 bases). V was cut by 0 bases and J by 5 bases, with 19 bases left in between. Germline V lookup: CDR1 SGHAT, CDR2 FQNNGV. The CDR3 is 18 residues long.

This sequence joins TRBV19 and TRBJ1-5, with D unresolved. Deletions cut 5 bases from V and 4 bases from J, with 21 bases between. The germline CDR1 and CDR2 sequences are LNHDA and SQIVND (reference sequence). This CDR3 has 17 residues. CDR3 amino acids: CASSPRVETQTNQPQHF. As DNA, the CDR3 is TGTGCCAGTAGTCCGAGGGTCGAGACACAAACTAATCAGCCCCAGCATTTT.